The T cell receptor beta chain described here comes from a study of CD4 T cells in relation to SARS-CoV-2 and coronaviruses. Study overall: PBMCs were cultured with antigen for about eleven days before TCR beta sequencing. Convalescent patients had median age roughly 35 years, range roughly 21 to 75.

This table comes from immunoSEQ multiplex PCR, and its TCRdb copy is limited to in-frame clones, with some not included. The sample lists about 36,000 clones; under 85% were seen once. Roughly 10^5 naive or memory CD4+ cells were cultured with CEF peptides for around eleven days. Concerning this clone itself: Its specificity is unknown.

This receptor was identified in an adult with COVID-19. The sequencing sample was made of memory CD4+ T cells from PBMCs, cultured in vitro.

The CDR3: CASSEGTQWANEKLFF. As DNA, the CDR3 is TGTGCCAGCAGCGAAGGGACGCAATGGGCTAATGAAAAACTGTTTTTT. The chain has TRBV9 and TRBJ1-4, with a possible D match to TRBD1 (5 bases). The ends were cut back, 3 bases at V and 3 bases at J, with 15 bases in the middle. CDR1 and CDR2 (germline): SGDLS, YYNGEE. The CDR3 extends over 16 amino acids.